The next 18 T cell receptor beta chains were all read from a single sample in a study of blood T cell repertoires in COVID-19. Profiled with immunoSEQ multiplex PCR; TCRdb holds only in-frame clones, not every one. The sample has fewer than 90,000 clones, over 60% seen once. The sample comprised peripheral blood. All receptors come from a human donor in a cohort sampled during active COVID-19.

J is TRBJ1-4 and V is TRBV5-4; tentative D call: TRBD1 (6 bases). This CDR3 region has 15 residues. Germline V gene sequence: CDR1 SGHNT, CDR2 YYREEE (reference sequence). V lost 4 bases and J 5 bases, leaving 15 bases between the germline ends. CDR3 DNA: TGTGCCAGCAGCCCGGACCCAAGGGGGAATGAAAAACTGTTTTTT. Translated: CASSPDPRGNEKLFF. The variable domain in full, completed from reference TRBV5-4 and TRBJ1-4, reads ETGVTQSPTHLIKTRGQQVTLRCSSQSGHNTVSWYQQALGQGPQFIFQYYREEENGRGNFPPRFSGLQFPNYSSELNVNALELDDSALYLCASSPDPRGNEKLFFGSGTQLSVL.

The chain employs TRBV4-2 and TRBJ1-6; the match to TRBD1 covers 7 bases. The CDR3 is 17 amino acids. Germline V CDR1 and CDR2: LGHNA, YNFKEQ. Trimming removed 3 bases from V and 10 bases from J; junction bases left unmatched: 15. In DNA form, the CDR3 reads TGTGCCAGCAGCCAGGCTCTTTCACAGGGGCGAACCTCACCCCTCCACTTT. Translating gives CASSQALSQGRTSPLHF.

This sequence joins TRBV27 and TRBJ1-5, with D possibly matching TRBD1 (6 bases). With 7 bases removed from V and 0 bases from J, the gap between germline ends came to 10 bases. The V gene's germline CDR1 is MNHEY and CDR2 SMNVEV (reference sequence). There are 14 residues in the CDR3. CDR3 sequence: CASKGQYSNQPQHF. The DNA of the CDR3 is TGTGCCAGCAAAGGACAGTATAGCAATCAGCCCCAGCATTTT.

The V call is TRBV30, the J call TRBJ2-7; possible D gene TRBD1, 6 bases. Trimming stripped 2 bases from V and 6 bases from J, with 11 bases between. The germline V gene encodes CDR1 GTSNPN and CDR2 SVGIG (reference sequence). The CDR3 is made up of 12 amino acids. The CDR3 nucleotides are TGTGCCTGGAGTTGGGGGCTCGCCGAGCAGTACTTC. It codes for CAWSWGLAEQYF.

The count of this clone is one. The chain employs TRBV30 and TRBJ1-2; possibly TRBD1 for D (5 bases). This CDR3 is built from 12 residues. Germline CDR1 reads GTSNPN; CDR2 reads SVGIG (reference sequence). The CDR3 reads CASAQGAYGYTF. The CDR3 DNA is TGTGCTTCGGCGCAGGGTGCCTATGGCTACACCTTC.

The CDR3 sequence: CASSWGWGVGEQYF. CDR3 DNA: TGTGCCAGCAGTTGGGGGTGGGGGGTAGGCGAGCAGTACTTC. The gene calls are TRBV6-5 and TRBJ2-7; D perhaps matches TRBD2 (6 bases). There are 14 residues in the CDR3. V was trimmed by 4 bases and J by 6 bases, leaving 16 bases between them. Germline V gives CDR1 MNHEY, CDR2 SVGAGI.

The chain has TRBV18 and TRBJ2-7; D not resolved. Trimming left V 2 bases short and J 5 bases short, with 4 bases between. The CDR3 totals 11 residues. Germline lookup yields CDR1 KGHSH and CDR2 LQKENI. This CDR3 reads CASSPSNEQYF. The DNA for the CDR3 is TGTGCCAGCTCACCAAGCAACGAGCAGTACTTC.

This chain connects TRBV27 to TRBJ2-1, with a possible D match to TRBD1 (5 bases). The CDR3 is made up of 15 amino acids. CDR1 is MNHEY and CDR2 is SMNVEV in the germline V gene (reference sequence). V was cut by 6 bases and J by 4 bases, with 16 bases left in between. The CDR3 sequence is CASSPVGAGYNEQFF. CDR3 coding DNA: TGTGCCAGCAGCCCCGTTGGGGCCGGGTACAATGAGCAGTTCTTC.

The chain uses TRBV6-5 and TRBJ1-1; maybe TRBD1 (6 bases). Deletions cut 6 bases from V and 1 base from J, with 15 bases between. The CDR3 length is 15 residues. Looked up from germline, CDR1 is MNHEY and CDR2 is SVGAGI. As DNA, the CDR3 is TGTGCCAGCAGAACAAACAGGGCGACGAACACTGAAGCTTTCTTT. Translation: CASRTNRATNTEAFF.

This clone was counted between two and nine times. This CDR3 is CASSQDRVATGELFF. The CDR3 DNA sequence: TGCGCCAGCAGCCAAGATCGTGTAGCCACCGGGGAGCTGTTTTTT. The V call is TRBV4-1, the J call TRBJ2-2; no clear D. The CDR3 covers 15 residues. CDR1 is MGHRA, CDR2 YSYEKL, per germline. V gave up 0 bases and J gave up 4 bases, with 9 bases separating them.

V gene TRBV7-2 combines with J gene TRBJ2-7; 11 bases agree with TRBD2. This CDR3 comprises 15 residues. Germline assignment: CDR1 SGHTA and CDR2 FQGNSA. Losses at the gene ends were 4 bases for V and 3 bases for J; bases not matched to a gene: 5. CDR3 nucleotides: TGTGCCAGCAGCTACCTAGCGGGAGGTCACTACGAGCAGTACTTC. It translates to CASSYLAGGHYEQYF.

The rearrangement joins TRBV28 to TRBJ2-1; 8 positions agree with TRBD1. CDR3 length: 13 residues. V was clipped by 2 bases and J by 10 bases; unmatched bases: 4. CDR1 MDHEN and CDR2 SYDVKM come from the germline V gene. CDR3 DNA: TGTGCCAGCAGTTTAATTGGACAGGGCGAGCAGTTCTTC. Encoded protein: CASSLIGQGEQFF.

This chain uses TRBV6-6 with TRBJ1-2; 8 nucleotides match TRBD1. Trimming took 2 bases from V and 3 from J; bases not matched to a gene: 5. Looked up from germline, CDR1 is MNHNY and CDR2 is SVGAGI (reference sequence). The CDR3 sequence is 15 residues long. The CDR3 DNA reads as TGTGCCAGCAGTTACGCCGACAGGGGCGACTATGGCTACACCTTC. As protein: CASSYADRGDYGYTF.

The gene calls are TRBV18 and TRBJ2-7; 9 nucleotides line up with TRBD1. The J segment lost 7 bases and the V segment lost 2 bases, leaving 3 bases of the junction unmatched. Germline assignment: CDR1 KGHSH and CDR2 LQKENI. The CDR3 runs 13 residues. CDR3 nucleotides: TGTGCCAGCTCACCAAGGACAGGGGAAGAGCAGTACTTC. This codes for CASSPRTGEEQYF. The whole variable domain, filled in from reference TRBV18 and TRBJ2-7, reads NAGVMQNPRHLVRRRGQEARLRCSPMKGHSHVYWYRQLPEEGLKFMVYLQKENIIDESGMPKERFSAEFPKEGPSILRIQQVVRGDSAAYFCASSPRTGEEQYFGPGTRLTVT.

This clone came up once. The genes are TRBV7-9 and TRBJ1-5; 10 nucleotides align to TRBD1. CDR1 and CDR2 from the germline V gene are SEHNR and FQNEAQ (reference sequence). The junction had 9 bases not matched to a gene; V was cut back by 5 bases and J by 2 bases. This CDR3 comprises 17 residues. Here the CDR3 DNA reads TGTGCCAGCAGCACCGGACAGGGGGAGTGGGGCAATCAGCCCCAGCATTTT. Translation: CASSTGQGEWGNQPQHF.

The chain combines TRBV5-6 with TRBJ2-5; tentatively, D is TRBD2 (5 bases). The CDR3 loop spans 14 amino acids. The germline V and J ends were trimmed by 0 bases and 2 bases, with 8 bases remaining between them. CDR1 is SGHDT, CDR2 YYEEEE, per germline. The CDR3 loop reads CASSLAGRQETQYF. The CDR3 bases are TGTGCCAGCAGCTTGGCGGGAAGGCAAGAGACCCAGTACTTC.

There are many counts of this clone. The V and J genes are TRBV5-4 and TRBJ2-2; 8 positions agree with TRBD1. CDR3 size: 15 residues. With V trimmed by 2 bases and J by 6 bases, 6 bases remained unmatched. Germline CDR1 SGHNT, CDR2 YYREEE (reference sequence). CDR3 sequence: CASSFGQGQAGELFF. In nucleotides, the CDR3 is TGTGCCAGCAGCTTTGGACAGGGCCAGGCCGGGGAGCTGTTTTTT.

This clone occurred once. The chain couples TRBV7-2 to TRBJ2-3, with TRBD1 matching over 7 bases. V lost 4 bases, J lost 2 bases, and 9 bases stayed unmatched. The CDR3 is 16 amino acids. Germline V CDR1 and CDR2: SGHTA, FQGNSA. CDR3 DNA: TGTGCCAGCAGCTCCGGGACAGCACCCCTCACAGATACGCAGTATTTT. It specifies CASSSGTAPLTDTQYF.